The clone carrying this T cell receptor beta chain was observed at least ten times. Its matching antigen is unknown. CDR3 length: 12 residues. The V and J ends lost 3 bases and 4 bases respectively, with 4 bases between them. Looked up from germline, CDR1 is SGHTA and CDR2 is FQGNSA. Each TCR beta library was made by quantitative 5'-RACE that incorporated molecular barcodes. TCRdb re-derived calls from the 5' RACE reads in MiXCR, one entry per CDR3 protein. Among 700,000 to 1,000,000 distinct CDR3 sequences, roughly 12% were seen once, and the ten largest hold more than 0.5%. These data originate in a study of CD8 T cells in ankylosing spondylitis. General study results and limits: Some motif variants had been reported before (in reactive arthritis synovial fluid and blood). Eight or nine highly homologous variants formed a TCR beta motif that appeared characteristic of ankylosing spondylitis blood. The disease-linked clones had a CD8+ phenotype and low blood frequencies. Reportedly, significant enrichment of disease-linked clones occurred in matched ankylosing spondylitis synovial fluid.

This TCR derives from a male donor with ankylosing spondylitis. The chain employs TRBV7-2 and TRBJ2-4, with D uncertain. The sequenced material came from blood, either unsorted or a sorted T cell fraction (not recorded which). The DNA for the CDR3 is TGTGCCAGCAGCTTCGGGAAAAACATTCAGTACTTC. Its protein is CASSFGKNIQYF.